The following is a TCR beta chain sequence with its context. This clonotype was detected only a few times. What antigen it recognizes has not been identified. No base quality information exists; no much larger clone differs at one position. Preparation of the library involved 5' RACE. Instrument on record: Illumina HiSeq 2500. A second PCR of 7 to 11 cycles was performed with a sample-barcoded 5' primer and a J-beta primer mix. A template-switch 5' adaptor carrying 12 random nucleotides introduced a unique molecular identifier onto each TCR beta cDNA molecule. Each sample yielded at least 2.5 million CDR3-containing paired-end reads. All of the RNA was converted into first-strand cDNA using the Mint cDNA synthesis kit, with a TRBC-specific oligonucleotide serving as the primer. All cDNA was treated with uracil-DNA glycosylase and then went through a first 18-cycle PCR with the universal primers M1SS and BC2_uni_R. Turning to the authors' computational methods: For normalization, 1 million high-quality reads were randomly selected from each sample, with every read carrying a distinct molecular identifier. Instead of being binned into consensus sequences, reads with shared molecular identifiers were discarded. MiTCR, run with a Q25 quality threshold and the strictest error-elimination algorithm, handled CDR3 identification, clonotype clustering and error correction. A nonparametric unseen species model with Euler transformation was used to estimate lower-bound total TCR beta diversity. The public reads were run again by TCRdb, first through fastp at Q25 and then through MiXCR, and only productive beta chains were kept. Entries that share a CDR3 protein sequence are merged under the most common genes and DNA. The V and J calls were determined by TCRdb, not by the authors. Across this sample there are just over 800,000 distinct CDR3 sequences, with 62% seen only once. Jointly, the top ten make up about 27% of the sample.

Donors were 35 to 40 systemically healthy Caucasian individuals from Russia aged about 6 to 100 years. Approximately 10 milliliters of peripheral blood were collected from each donor into EDTA-treated Vacutainer tubes. Ficoll-Paque density-gradient centrifugation was used to isolate PBMCs, with at least 6 million obtained per sample. Trizol reagent was used to extract total RNA from the PBMCs, yielding at least 5 micrograms per sample. For every donor, flow cytometry on a PBMC aliquot measured the percentage of naive CD45RAhigh/CD27high T cells. The data originate from a study of blood T cells in healthy people across ages (dated by TCRdb to the mid-2010s). General notes on the study: In model experiments, roughly one uniquely barcoded TCR beta cDNA molecule per two T cells was captured by template switching. Donors of different ages were randomly distributed across sequencing lanes to avoid experimental bias. For two donors (one aged 18 to 30 and one aged 80 or older), the study analyzed two additional independent replicas of 1 million unique cDNA reads from the same blood draw. Donors were grouped into four age groups: young (average 16 years), middle-aged (39), aged (around 60) and long-lived (just over 80). To track age-related changes in TCR beta repertoire diversity, the study relied on deep sequencing normalized with unique cDNA molecular identifiers. Here is what the overall study found, with its caveats: A strong correlation was found between observed TCR beta diversity and the percentage of naive T cells measured by flow cytometry. As age increased, observed TCR beta diversity per million T cells dropped in a roughly linear way, and a significant reduction was already evident by age about 40. Since profiling was done on bulk unsorted PBMCs, naive and antigen-experienced compartments could not be conclusively compared. Compared with the aged group, the long-lived group had more naive CD4+ T cells, fewer expanded clones and increased TCR diversity, suggesting age selection. Donor CMV infection status was unknown, potentially confounding age-related changes in expanded clonotypes. Estimates of total diversity based on one million sequenced T cells were regarded as lower bounds and as underestimates.

From the cysteine through the phenylalanine, the CDR3 covers 20 amino acids. This entry keeps only the CDR3 DNA: 60 bases, framed from base 1. Per the germline V gene, SQVTM is the CDR1 and ANQGSEA is the CDR2. The germline V end is reduced by 0 bases and the J end by 4 bases; junction bases left unmatched: 14. Sequencing was done on a sample of blood. The receptor was derived from a man aged 30 to 45 in good health. The rearranged segments are TRBV29-1 and TRBJ2-1, with 14 bases matching TRBD2. DNA sequence: TGCAGCGTTGAAGATACTGGGACTAGCGGGGGAAGCCATTTATACAATGAGCAGTTCTTC. This translates into CSVEDTGTSGGSHLYNEQFF.